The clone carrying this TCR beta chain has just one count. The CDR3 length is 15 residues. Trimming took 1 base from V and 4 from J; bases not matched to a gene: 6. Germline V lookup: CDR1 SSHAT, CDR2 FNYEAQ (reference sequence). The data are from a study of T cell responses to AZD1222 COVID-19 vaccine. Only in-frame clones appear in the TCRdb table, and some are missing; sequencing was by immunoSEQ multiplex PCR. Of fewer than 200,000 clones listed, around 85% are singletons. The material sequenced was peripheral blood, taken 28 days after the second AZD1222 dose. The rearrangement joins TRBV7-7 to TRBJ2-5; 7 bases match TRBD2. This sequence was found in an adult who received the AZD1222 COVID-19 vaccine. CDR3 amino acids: CASSLGGGVGETQYF. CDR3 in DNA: TGTGCCAGCAGCTTAGGGGGGGGAGTGGGAGAGACCCAGTACTTC.